Listed here are 25 T cell receptor beta chains from one sample, sequenced in a study of shared clonotypes between healthy human individuals. This table comes from immunoSEQ multiplex PCR, and its TCRdb copy is limited to in-frame clones, with some not included. This table has a few million clones, approximately 95% appearing once. The material sequenced was naive CD4+ T cells from PBMCs. As to subset: CD45RA+ positively selected. All receptors derive from a man between 18 and 35 years old in good health. Some clones in this sample may be carry-over from other donors' samples.

This chain links TRBV6-4 with TRBJ2-5, with D perhaps TRBD1 (5 bases). The V gene lost 0 bases and the J gene lost 5 bases, with 13 bases spanning the gap. CDR3 length: 15 residues. Germline V CDR1 and CDR2: MRHNA, SNTAGT. CDR3 in DNA: TGTGCCAGCAGTGACTCTGCAGGGAAGGTGGAGACCCAGTACTTC. It codes for CASSDSAGKVETQYF.

This chain links TRBV6-6 with TRBJ2-2; D remains unclear. Germline V gene sequence: CDR1 MNHNY, CDR2 SVGAGI (reference sequence). The CDR3 length is 15 residues. Trimming took 9 bases from V and 0 from J, leaving 14 bases between them. CDR3 protein: CASRQTNPNTGELFF. Here the CDR3 DNA reads TGTGCCAGTCGGCAGACCAACCCGAACACCGGGGAGCTGTTTTTT.

This clone was observed a handful of times. Other DNA sequences in the same sample also yield this CDR3. This sequence joins TRBV9 and TRBJ1-3, with D maybe TRBD1 (5 bases). CDR1 and CDR2 (germline): SGDLS, YYNGEE. V dropped 2 bases and J dropped 0 bases, with 9 bases sitting between them. This CDR3 contains 15 residues. CDR3 coding DNA: TGTGCCAGCAGCGTCGCAGGGATCTCTGGAAACACCATATATTTT. Residues: CASSVAGISGNTIYF.

V is TRBV18 and J is TRBJ1-1; 7 nucleotides match TRBD1. This CDR3 has 14 amino acids. V dropped 2 bases and J dropped 6; count of bases not matched to a gene: 6. The germline V gene encodes CDR1 KGHSH and CDR2 LQKENI. Here the CDR3 reads CASSPGRQGAEAFF. CDR3 nucleotides: TGTGCCAGCTCACCAGGTAGACAGGGAGCTGAAGCTTTCTTT.

The chain combines TRBV6-1 with TRBJ2-7; 9 bases agree with TRBD1. Germline loops: CDR1 MNHNS, CDR2 SASEGT. CDR3 size: 12 residues. The trim removed 10 bases at V and 5 bases at J, leaving 6 bases unmatched. CDR3 coding DNA: TGTGCCATCGGGACAGGGTTCGACGAGCAGTACTTC. This sequence encodes CAIGTGFDEQYF.

This clone was seen just once. The chain is built from TRBV7-9 and TRBJ1-1; weak D call: TRBD1 (5 bases). This CDR3 spans 14 amino acids. V dropped 6 bases and J dropped 0 bases, with 11 bases sitting between them. Germline V gene sequence: CDR1 SEHNR, CDR2 FQNEAQ (reference sequence). In nucleotides, the CDR3 is TGTGCCAGCAGTTGGGGCAGGATGAACACTGAAGCTTTCTTT. This gives the protein CASSWGRMNTEAFF.

The chain employs TRBV12-5 and TRBJ2-1; a weak D match, TRBD2 (5 bases). CDR1 and CDR2 from the germline V gene are LGHNT and FRNRAP. Trimming shortened V by 6 bases and J by 10 bases, and 10 bases separated the two germline ends. The CDR3 loop spans 11 amino acids. CDR3 nucleotides: TGTGCTAGTGGCCGGGATGGGGAGCAGTTCTTC. Its translation is CASGRDGEQFF. Together with reference TRBV12-5 and TRBJ2-1, the CDR3 gives the full variable domain: DARVTQTPRHKVTEMGQEVTMRCQPILGHNTVFWYRQTMMQGLELLAYFRNRAPLDDSGMPKDRFSAEMPDATLATLKIQPSEPRDSAVYFCASGRDGEQFFGPGTRLTVL.

J is TRBJ2-5 and V is TRBV21-1. TRBV21-1 is classified as a pseudogene. This CDR3 has 12 amino acids. CDR3 sequence reads: CASSKEGRWGHF. The CDR3 DNA reads TGTGCCAGCAGCAAAGAAGGGAGGTGGGGGCACTTC.

V is TRBV19 and J is TRBJ2-7; 9 bases map to TRBD1. V lost 5 bases, J lost 3 bases, and 8 bases stayed unmatched. Germline V gene sequence: CDR1 LNHDA, CDR2 SQIVND (reference sequence). The CDR3 runs to 15 residues. The CDR3, as DNA: TGTGCCAGTAGTCCCTCGACAGGGGGAAGCTACGAGCAGTACTTC. Its translation is CASSPSTGGSYEQYF.

The chain links TRBV19 to TRBJ1-1; possible D gene TRBD1, 5 bases. V was cut by 7 bases and J by 3 bases, with 12 bases left in between. This CDR3 has 13 residues. Germline CDR1 and CDR2: LNHDA and SQIVND (reference sequence). Here the CDR3 DNA reads TGTGCCAGTACACAGGTCCCACACACTGAAGCTTTCTTT. Its translation is CASTQVPHTEAFF.

This chain connects TRBV11-1 to TRBJ2-7; a weak D match, TRBD1 (6 bases). CDR1 SGHAT and CDR2 FQDESV come from the germline V gene (reference sequence). This CDR3 contains 14 residues. V was trimmed by 2 bases and J by 7 bases, leaving 15 bases between them. The CDR3 sequence: CASSLIQGRAEQYF. The CDR3 bases are TGTGCCAGCAGCTTAATCCAGGGGCGGGCTGAGCAGTACTTC.

This clone was picked up one time. The chain employs TRBV7-2 and TRBJ2-7, with 12 bases aligning to TRBD2. From germline, CDR1 is SGHTA and CDR2 FQGNSA. The CDR3 consists of 16 residues. The V gene end was trimmed by 5 bases and the J gene end by 6 bases; junction bases not matched to a gene: 11. The CDR3 sequence: CASSNYRLAGEFEQYF. The CDR3, as DNA: TGTGCCAGCAGCAATTATAGACTAGCGGGAGAGTTCGAGCAGTACTTC.

The chain uses TRBV28 and TRBJ2-7; D perhaps matches TRBD2 (6 bases). CDR1 is MDHEN, CDR2 SYDVKM, per germline. This CDR3 comprises 15 residues. V was trimmed by 3 bases and J by 0 bases, leaving 12 bases between them. The CDR3 region is CASSFAGSLSYEQYF. The DNA for the CDR3 is TGTGCCAGCAGTTTCGCGGGAAGCCTCTCCTACGAGCAGTACTTC.

The chain employs TRBV2 and TRBJ1-3; possible D gene TRBD1, 5 bases. Trimming stripped 5 bases from V and 1 base from J, with 9 bases between. In germline, CDR1 is SNHLY, CDR2 FYNNEI. The CDR3 is made up of 14 amino acids. The CDR3 nucleotides read TGTGCCAGCAGTATCCAGGGTTCTGGAAACACCATATATTTT. It specifies CASSIQGSGNTIYF.

As concerns this clone: Other DNA sequences in the sample encode the same CDR3. The V gene is TRBV20-1, the J gene TRBJ2-1; D is unclear. CDR3 length: 11 amino acids. Germline CDR1 is DFQATT and CDR2 is SNEGSKA (reference sequence). V was trimmed by 3 bases and J by 5 bases, leaving 5 bases between them. CDR3 sequence: CSARRNNEQFF. CDR3 in DNA: TGCAGTGCTAGGCGAAACAATGAGCAGTTCTTC.

This chain connects TRBV9 to TRBJ2-7, with D unclear. V was cut by 0 bases and J by 1 base, with 8 bases left in between. Germline V gives CDR1 SGDLS, CDR2 YYNGEE. CDR3 size: 14 residues. CDR3 residues: CASSVAVGSYEQYF. The CDR3 nucleotides are TGTGCCAGCAGCGTAGCGGTGGGTTCCTACGAGCAGTACTTC.

The chain is built from TRBV6-1 and TRBJ1-5, with 7 bases identical to TRBD1. Germline CDR1 is MNHNS and CDR2 is SASEGT. This CDR3 region has 17 residues. V gave up 2 bases and J gave up 0 bases; unmatched junction bases: 7. Here the CDR3 reads CASSETTGLGSNQPQHF. CDR3 nucleotides: TGTGCCAGCAGTGAAACGACAGGGTTGGGTAGCAATCAGCCCCAGCATTTT.

This chain links TRBV27 with TRBJ2-5; unclear D gene. This CDR3 comprises 13 residues. V was pared by 3 bases and J by 5 bases, with 10 bases between. Germline CDR1 and CDR2: MNHEY and SMNVEV (reference sequence). This CDR3 reads CASSFLMEETQYF. The CDR3 nucleotides are TGTGCCAGCAGTTTTCTTATGGAGGAGACCCAGTACTTC.

In nucleotides, the CDR3 is TGTGCCATACAGACTTTAGCGGGAGTTGGCGAGCAGTTCTTC. It is translated as CAIQTLAGVGEQFF. The chain joins TRBV10-3 to TRBJ2-1; the match to TRBD2 covers 9 bases. This CDR3 comprises 14 residues. Trimming at V came to 9 bases and at J to 10 bases, leaving 13 bases not matched to a gene. CDR1 ENHRY and CDR2 SYGVKD come from the germline V gene.

The V and J genes are TRBV7-6 and TRBJ2-3; D is undetermined. The CDR3 consists of 13 residues. Germline loops: CDR1 SGHVS, CDR2 FNYEAQ. The V gene lost 1 base and the J gene lost 1 base, with 3 bases spanning the gap. CDR3: CASSLDRTDTQYF. Written as DNA, the CDR3 is TGTGCCAGCAGCTTAGACCGCACAGATACGCAGTATTTT.

The chain employs TRBV7-9 and TRBJ2-5; D call uncertain. Germline CDR1 and CDR2: SEHNR and FQNEAQ (reference sequence). V was cut by 1 base and J by 5 bases, with 14 bases left in between. The CDR3 runs 15 residues. As DNA, the CDR3 is TGTGCCAGCAGCTTAGGTAGTGGGCCGGGCGAGACCCAGTACTTC. Translating it yields CASSLGSGPGETQYF.

The chain couples TRBV6-5 to TRBJ1-5; maybe TRBD1 (5 bases). Germline V CDR1 and CDR2: MNHEY, SVGAGI. The V and J ends lost 4 bases and 2 bases respectively, with 15 bases between them. There are 16 residues in the CDR3. The CDR3 DNA reads as TGTGCCAGCAGTTTGAGGGGAGGGTTCGGCAATCAGCCCCAGCATTTT. Protein sequence: CASSLRGGFGNQPQHF.

The chain employs TRBV10-3 and TRBJ2-7; D is possibly TRBD1 or TRBD2 (5 bases each). Germline CDR1 reads ENHRY; CDR2 reads SYGVKD. The CDR3 runs to 15 residues. The V gene lost 0 bases and the J gene lost 7 bases, with 16 bases spanning the gap. The CDR3 spells CAISESQGATTEQYF. The CDR3 region has the DNA TGTGCCATCAGTGAGTCTCAGGGAGCTACGACTGAGCAGTACTTC.

The chain carries TRBV7-8 and TRBJ2-3; the match to TRBD2 covers 7 bases. The CDR3 length is 11 residues. Germline V gives CDR1 SGHVS, CDR2 FQNEAQ. Here the CDR3 DNA reads TGTGTGGCGGGAGGCACAGATACGCAGTATTTT. Protein product: CVAGGTDTQYF.

This sequence joins TRBV10-3 and TRBJ2-1; TRBD2 matches at 14 bases. J was trimmed by 7 bases and V by 2 bases; bases with no gene match: 1. Germline-derived CDR1 and CDR2 are ENHRY and SYGVKD. The CDR3 extends over 15 amino acids. The CDR3 here is CAISEGTSGRNEQFF. For the CDR3, the DNA is TGTGCCATCAGTGAGGGGACTAGCGGGAGAAATGAGCAGTTCTTC.